This TCR beta chain was sequenced during a study of human versus mouse CDR3 diversity and MHC coevolution. Data came from immunoSEQ multiplex PCR; TCRdb stores just in-frame clones and leaves some out. The table has tens of thousands of clones, 80% to 95% seen once. V lost 2 bases and J 6 bases, leaving 12 bases between the germline ends. The CDR3 covers 13 residues. The V gene's germline CDR1 is SGDLS and CDR2 YYNGEE. The receptor was derived from a person aged 25-75 years in good health. The chain has TRBV9 and TRBJ2-7, with D hard to call. What was sequenced was naive CD4+ T cells from blood. Subset indicated: CD45RO-negative CD62L-positive naive CD4 T cells. The CDR3 spells CASSVSLPSEQYF. In DNA form, the CDR3 reads TGTGCCAGCAGCGTTTCTCTACCCTCCGAGCAGTACTTC.